This T cell receptor beta chain was retrieved from a study of blood T cell repertoires in COVID-19. Study details: In each case, the material was cDNA or gDNA derived from T cells, B-cell-depleted T cells, or PBMCs.

J gave up 4 bases and V 0 bases, and 7 bases lay outside the gene matches. This CDR3 is 16 amino acids long. Germline V CDR1 and CDR2: SGHKS, YYEKEE (reference sequence). Repertoires were generated with immunoSEQ multiplex PCR, while TCRdb's copy carries only in-frame clones and drops some. Among 150,000 or so clones, around 85% were seen once, and the ten largest hold about 5%. This clonotype originated in a human donor in a cohort sampled during active COVID-19. This chain joins TRBV5-5 and TRBJ1-3, with 7 positions matching TRBD1. Sequenced material: peripheral blood. In nucleotides, the CDR3 is TGTGCCAGCAGCTTGGAAGGGGGCGCGTTGGGAAACACCATATATTTT. Its translation is CASSLEGGALGNTIYF.